The rows below give T cell receptor beta chains drawn from one sample of a study of regulatory T cells in long-lasting Graves disease. MiXCR, applied by TCRdb to the multiplex PCR reads, yields one record per CDR3 protein. Altogether under 250,000 distinct CDR3 sequences are present, roughly a fifth being singletons, with the ten largest covering 10% to 15%. These data also featured in a second study, about T cells in Graves' hyperthyroidism and ophthalmopathy.

This specimen was peripheral blood mononuclear cells (PBMCs), taken at new diagnosis, from a patient treated with antithyroid drugs. The receptors stem from a woman in her twenties or thirties with Graves disease. Both conserved end residues are part of each CDR3. The order of the fields is clone size, J gene, V gene, D gene, CDR3 protein, CDR3 DNA. A D gene is named only where the DNA matches it firmly. Clone size is stated in some rows and not others, as once, few, many or a class when expanded.

size: many
J: TRBJ2-3
V: TRBV30
D: TRBD1
CDR3: CAWTLGQASTDTQYF
DNA: TGTGCCTGGACTTTGGGACAGGCGAGCACAGATACGCAGTATTTT

size: many
J: TRBJ2-7
V: TRBV7-2
D: TRBD2
CDR3: CASSSGGVRGEQYF
DNA: TGTGCCAGCAGCTCGGGAGGGGTAAGAGGAGAGCAGTACTTC

size: many
J: TRBJ2-4
V: TRBV18
D: .
CDR3: CASSPVAPAKNIQYF
DNA: TGTGCCAGCTCACCAGTTGCTCCCGCCAAAAACATTCAGTACTTC

size: .
J: TRBJ2-2
V: TRBV11-2
D: TRBD1
CDR3: CASRLKGQSTGELFF
DNA: TGTGCCAGCAGACTCAAGGGACAGTCCACCGGGGAGCTGTTTTTT

size: many
J: TRBJ2-6
V: TRBV28
D: .
CDR3: CASSYSGSGANVLTF
DNA: TGTGCCAGCAGTTACTCCGGGTCTGGGGCCAACGTCCTGACTTTC

size: .
J: TRBJ1-6
V: TRBV6-5
D: .
CDR3: CASSYEGRSYYNSPLHF
DNA: TGTGCCAGCAGTTACGAGGGACGGTCGTACTATAATTCACCCCTCCACTTT

size: .
J: TRBJ2-3
V: TRBV7-3
D: TRBD2
CDR3: CASSRTSGGAGTDTQYF
DNA: TGTGCCAGCAGCCGGACTAGCGGGGGGGCCGGCACAGATACGCAGTATTTT

size: many
J: TRBJ2-1
V: TRBV20-1
D: .
CDR3: CSAFPLAGSYNEQFF
DNA: TGCAGTGCCTTTCCTCTAGCTGGCTCCTACAATGAGCAGTTCTTC

size: many
J: TRBJ2-1
V: TRBV3-1
D: .
CDR3: CASSHRADANEQFF
DNA: TGTGCCAGCAGCCATAGGGCCGATGCCAATGAGCAGTTCTTC

size: many
J: TRBJ2-4
V: TRBV28
D: .
CDR3: CATAGAMAKNIQYF
DNA: TGTGCCACCGCAGGGGCCATGGCCAAAAACATTCAGTACTTC

size: .
J: TRBJ2-3
V: TRBV5-1
D: .
CDR3: CASSLAGEGTDTQYF
DNA: TGCGCCAGCAGCTTGGCCGGGGAAGGCACAGATACGCAGTATTTT

size: few
J: TRBJ2-5
V: TRBV24-1
D: .
CDR3: CATRGGETQYF
DNA: TGTGCCACTCGAGGGGGAGAGACCCAGTACTTC

size: many
J: TRBJ1-5
V: TRBV6-1
D: .
CDR3: CASTLVGVHGPQHF
DNA: TGTGCCAGCACTCTGGTGGGGGTCCATGGGCCCCAGCATTTT

size: many
J: TRBJ2-3
V: TRBV19
D: TRBD2
CDR3: CASHLAGVPDTQYF
DNA: TGTGCCAGTCATCTAGCGGGAGTACCAGATACGCAGTATTTT

size: many
J: TRBJ2-5
V: TRBV2
D: TRBD2
CDR3: CASSDPSGGRETQYF
DNA: TGTGCCAGCAGTGACCCTAGCGGTGGAAGAGAGACCCAGTACTTC

size: many
J: TRBJ1-1
V: TRBV2
D: .
CDR3: CASTLTAIEAFF
DNA: TGTGCCAGCACCCTGACAGCGATTGAAGCTTTCTTT

size: few
J: TRBJ1-2
V: TRBV18
D: .
CDR3: CASSPPDVYGYTF
DNA: TGTGCCAGCTCACCACCGGATGTATATGGCTACACCTTC

size: many
J: TRBJ1-2
V: TRBV28
D: .
CDR3: CASSLGSALPGDGYTF
DNA: TGTGCCAGCAGTTTAGGGTCGGCACTTCCGGGGGATGGCTACACCTTC

size: .
J: TRBJ1-2
V: TRBV4-2
D: .
CDR3: CASSQRSGGDYGYTF
DNA: TGTGCCAGCAGCCAGCGTTCGGGTGGGGACTATGGCTACACCTTC

size: many
J: TRBJ1-5
V: TRBV2
D: .
CDR3: CASTRVGNQPQHF
DNA: TGTGCCAGCACCAGGGTAGGCAATCAGCCCCAGCATTTT

size: few
J: TRBJ2-3
V: TRBV6-1
D: .
CDR3: CASSDRSGTDTQYF
DNA: TGTGCCAGCAGTGACCGGTCCGGCACAGATACGCAGTATTTT

size: many
J: TRBJ2-5
V: TRBV20-1
D: .
CDR3: CSIGPQETQYF
DNA: TGCAGTATCGGGCCCCAAGAGACCCAGTACTTC

size: .
J: TRBJ2-3
V: TRBV9
D: .
CDR3: CASSVEVGGRVRDTQYF
DNA: TGTGCCAGCAGCGTAGAAGTGGGGGGTCGGGTTCGGGATACGCAGTATTTT

size: many
J: TRBJ1-1
V: TRBV28
D: TRBD1
CDR3: CASSFGNRGTLNTEAFF
DNA: TGTGCCAGCAGTTTTGGGAACAGGGGGACTCTAAACACTGAAGCTTTCTTT

size: many
J: TRBJ1-1
V: TRBV6-1
D: .
CDR3: CASDLMGGSPEAFF
DNA: TGTGCCAGCGATCTAATGGGGGGGTCCCCTGAAGCTTTCTTT

size: .
J: TRBJ2-1
V: TRBV5-1
D: TRBD1
CDR3: CASSHGTATDEQFF
DNA: TGCGCCAGCAGCCACGGGACAGCGACGGATGAGCAGTTCTTC

size: many
J: TRBJ1-3
V: TRBV20-1
D: .
CDR3: CSALPDNSGNTIYF
DNA: TGCAGTGCTCTCCCGGACAACTCTGGAAACACCATATATTTT

size: .
J: TRBJ2-3
V: TRBV11-2
D: TRBD2
CDR3: CASSLGLAGADTQYF
DNA: TGTGCCAGCAGCTTGGGACTAGCGGGGGCAGATACGCAGTATTTT

size: .
J: TRBJ1-1
V: TRBV30
D: .
CDR3: CAWSSQPNTEAFF
DNA: TGTGCCTGGAGTTCGCAACCGAACACTGAAGCTTTCTTT

size: many
J: TRBJ1-6
V: TRBV28
D: .
CDR3: CASSLTGAVYSPLHF
DNA: TGTGCCAGCAGTTTAACGGGGGCAGTGTATTCACCCCTCCACTTT

size: many
J: TRBJ1-1
V: TRBV28
D: .
CDR3: CASSFPPAGNTEAFF
DNA: TGTGCCAGCAGTTTCCCCCCCGCTGGGAACACTGAAGCTTTCTTT

size: .
J: TRBJ2-5
V: TRBV27
D: TRBD1
CDR3: CASSLHRDRGQETQYF
DNA: TGTGCCAGCAGCTTACACCGGGACAGGGGGCAAGAGACCCAGTACTTC

size: few
J: TRBJ2-4
V: TRBV25-1
D: TRBD1
CDR3: CASSDRGDIQYF
DNA: TGTGCCAGCAGCGACAGGGGGGACATTCAGTACTTC

size: few
J: TRBJ2-1
V: TRBV11-3
D: .
CDR3: CASSPLDRGTYNEQFF
DNA: TGTGCCAGCAGCCCCCTCGATCGCGGGACCTACAATGAGCAGTTCTTC

size: few
J: TRBJ2-4
V: TRBV9
D: .
CDR3: CASSWEAGGPIQYF
DNA: TGTGCCAGCAGCTGGGAGGCGGGCGGGCCCATTCAGTACTTC

size: many
J: TRBJ1-4
V: TRBV27
D: TRBD1
CDR3: CASRQGESTNEKLFF
DNA: TGTGCCAGCAGACAGGGGGAGTCAACTAATGAAAAACTGTTTTTT

size: many
J: TRBJ1-2
V: TRBV20-1
D: TRBD1
CDR3: CSARDQGGEGWRYGYTF
DNA: TGCAGTGCTAGAGATCAAGGGGGCGAGGGTTGGCGTTATGGCTACACCTTC

size: .
J: TRBJ2-5
V: TRBV11-2
D: .
CDR3: CASRWVQETQYF
DNA: TGTGCCAGCCGGTGGGTCCAAGAGACCCAGTACTTC

size: many
J: TRBJ2-3
V: TRBV28
D: .
CDR3: CASSLTRPNTDTQYF
DNA: TGTGCCAGCAGTCTAACCCGACCCAACACAGATACGCAGTATTTT

size: many
J: TRBJ2-7
V: TRBV10-3
D: .
CDR3: CAISESVGGEQYF
DNA: TGTGCCATCAGTGAGTCGGTGGGGGGCGAGCAGTACTTC

size: once
J: TRBJ2-1
V: TRBV11-2
D: TRBD2
CDR3: CASSPRVGGRPYNEQFF
DNA: TGTGCCAGCAGCCCTCGAGTTGGCGGGAGGCCCTACAATGAGCAGTTCTTC

size: few
J: TRBJ2-7
V: TRBV5-5
D: TRBD2
CDR3: CASSGASGPTYEQYF
DNA: TGTGCCAGCAGCGGGGCTAGCGGCCCTACCTACGAGCAGTACTTC

size: few
J: TRBJ2-7
V: TRBV29-1
D: .
CDR3: CSVARGWGSPYEQYF
DNA: TGCAGCGTTGCCCGAGGATGGGGGTCTCCCTACGAGCAGTACTTC

size: many
J: TRBJ1-5
V: TRBV6-1
D: TRBD1
CDR3: CASSRTGTPNQPQHF
DNA: TGTGCCAGCAGTAGGACAGGGACCCCCAATCAGCCCCAGCATTTT

size: many
J: TRBJ1-1
V: TRBV7-9
D: .
CDR3: CASSLVQGRTEAFF
DNA: TGTGCCAGCAGCTTAGTCCAGGGTCGGACTGAAGCTTTCTTT

size: many
J: TRBJ1-5
V: TRBV30
D: .
CDR3: CAWSLGQKVQPQHF
DNA: TGTGCCTGGAGTTTGGGGCAGAAAGTTCAGCCCCAGCATTTT

size: many
J: TRBJ2-1
V: TRBV5-6
D: TRBD1
CDR3: CASSSMAGGGTYNEQFF
DNA: TGTGCCAGCAGTTCCATGGCAGGGGGCGGGACATACAATGAGCAGTTCTTC

size: many
J: TRBJ2-5
V: TRBV28
D: TRBD2
CDR3: CASSLAGGRGTQYF
DNA: TGTGCCAGCAGCCTAGCGGGGGGGCGGGGGACCCAGTACTTC

size: many
J: TRBJ1-1
V: TRBV6-1
D: .
CDR3: CASSEAEGVNTEAFF
DNA: TGTGCCAGCAGTGAAGCGGAAGGGGTGAACACTGAAGCTTTCTTT

size: many
J: TRBJ1-5
V: TRBV28
D: TRBD1
CDR3: CASSPTGAQPQHF
DNA: TGTGCCAGCAGTCCGACAGGGGCTCAGCCCCAGCATTTT

size: many
J: TRBJ1-5
V: TRBV2
D: .
CDR3: CASHHEQSFNQPQHF
DNA: TGTGCCAGCCACCACGAACAGAGTTTCAATCAGCCCCAGCATTTT

size: many
J: TRBJ2-1
V: TRBV5-1
D: TRBD2
CDR3: CASSSGLAGEFF
DNA: TGCGCCAGCAGCAGCGGACTAGCGGGAGAGTTCTTC

size: many
J: TRBJ2-7
V: TRBV6-1
D: .
CDR3: CASGEQADYEQYF
DNA: TGTGCCAGCGGCGAACAGGCGGACTACGAGCAGTACTTC